This T cell receptor beta chain was recorded in a study of T cell responses to AZD1222 COVID-19 vaccine. Notes on the study in general: Donors were chiefly white British, with a greater number of females, and clonal diversity was perhaps underestimated. Regions 160-218 and 743-854 dominated among vaccine-associated CD4 TCRs spanning spike.

The CDR3 spans 14 residues. CDR1 and CDR2 from the germline V gene are MDHEN and SYDVKM. Trimming removed 5 bases from V and 6 bases from J; junction bases left unmatched: 9. About this clone: What it recognizes is unknown.

Sequencing was performed with immunoSEQ multiplex PCR; in TCRdb, only in-frame clones are kept and a portion is missing. The sample yields tens of thousands of clones, roughly 88% seen once. The TCR sequence derives from an adult in good health. This specimen was peripheral blood, taken on day 0 of MenACWY control vaccination. V usage is TRBV28 and J usage is TRBJ1-1, with 7 positions matching TRBD1. CDR3 protein: CASSPPGQYSEAFF. The CDR3, as DNA: TGTGCCAGCAGTCCCCCGGGACAGTATTCTGAAGCTTTCTTT. Drawing the rest from reference TRBV28 and TRBJ1-1, the complete variable domain is DVKVTQSSRYLVKRTGEKVFLECVQDMDHENMFWYRQDPGLGLRLIYFSYDVKMKEKGDIPEGYSVSREKKERFSLILESASTNQTSMYLCASSPPGQYSEAFFGQGTRLTVV.